This T cell receptor beta chain was profiled in a study of T cell responses to AZD1222 COVID-19 vaccine. Study-level findings and limits: CD4 TCRs covered the whole spike, strongest at regions 160-218 and 743-854. Seropositive status at baseline applied to only a handful of AZD1222 recipients.

Clones were read by immunoSEQ multiplex PCR, and TCRdb kept only the in-frame ones, dropping some. The data show nearly 110,000 clones, roughly 87% seen once. A note on this clone: The antigen is unknown.

CDR1 and CDR2 from the germline V gene are LNHDA and SQIVND (reference sequence). CDR3 length: 14 amino acids. The junction had 7 bases not matched to a gene; V was cut back by 7 bases and J by 4 bases. Second doses that came at about 4 or about 12 weeks were put together. The chain links TRBV19 to TRBJ2-1; 7 bases match TRBD2. The TCR comes from an adult who received the AZD1222 COVID-19 vaccine. The input for sequencing was peripheral blood, taken 28 days after the second AZD1222 dose. Here the CDR3 reads CASNLAGEYNEQFF. CDR3 nucleotide sequence: TGTGCCAGTAATTTGGCGGGGGAATACAATGAGCAGTTCTTC.